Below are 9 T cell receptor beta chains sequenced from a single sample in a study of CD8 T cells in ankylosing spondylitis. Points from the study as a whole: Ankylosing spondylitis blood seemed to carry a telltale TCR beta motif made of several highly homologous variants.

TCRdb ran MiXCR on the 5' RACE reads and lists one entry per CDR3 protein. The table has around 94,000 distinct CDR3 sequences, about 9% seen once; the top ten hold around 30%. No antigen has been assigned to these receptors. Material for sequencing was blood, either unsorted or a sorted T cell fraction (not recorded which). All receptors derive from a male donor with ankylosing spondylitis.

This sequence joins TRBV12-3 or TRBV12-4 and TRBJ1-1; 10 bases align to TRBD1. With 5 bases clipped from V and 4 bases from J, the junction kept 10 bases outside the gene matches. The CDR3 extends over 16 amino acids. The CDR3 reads CASSATRDRGFTEAFF. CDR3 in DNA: TGTGCCAGCAGTGCAACCCGGGACAGGGGCTTCACTGAAGCTTTCTTT.

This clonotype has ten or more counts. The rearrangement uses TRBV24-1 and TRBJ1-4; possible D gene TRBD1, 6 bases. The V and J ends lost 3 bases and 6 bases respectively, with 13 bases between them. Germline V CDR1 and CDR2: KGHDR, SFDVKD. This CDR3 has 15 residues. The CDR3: CATSDGTSKDEKLFF. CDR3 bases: TGTGCCACCAGTGATGGGACATCGAAAGATGAAAAACTGTTTTTT.

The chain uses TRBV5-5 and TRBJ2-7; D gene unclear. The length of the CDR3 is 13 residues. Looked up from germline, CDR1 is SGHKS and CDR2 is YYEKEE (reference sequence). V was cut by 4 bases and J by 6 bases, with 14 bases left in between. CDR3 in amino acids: CASSLQINPEQYF. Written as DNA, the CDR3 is TGTGCCAGCAGCCTCCAGATCAACCCCGAGCAGTACTTC.

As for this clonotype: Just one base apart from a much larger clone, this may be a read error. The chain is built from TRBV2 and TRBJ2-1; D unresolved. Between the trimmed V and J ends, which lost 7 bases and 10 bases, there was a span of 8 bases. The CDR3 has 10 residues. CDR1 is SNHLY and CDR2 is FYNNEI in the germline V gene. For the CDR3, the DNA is TGTGCCAGCATCTGGAGAGAGCAGTTCTTC. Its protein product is CASIWREQFF.

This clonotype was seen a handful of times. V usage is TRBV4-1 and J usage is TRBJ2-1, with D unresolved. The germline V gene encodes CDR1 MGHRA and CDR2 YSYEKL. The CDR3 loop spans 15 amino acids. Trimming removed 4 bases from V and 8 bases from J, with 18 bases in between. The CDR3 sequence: CASSPRRTQIDEQFF. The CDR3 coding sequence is TGCGCCAGCAGCCCCCGTCGGACGCAGATAGATGAGCAGTTCTTC.

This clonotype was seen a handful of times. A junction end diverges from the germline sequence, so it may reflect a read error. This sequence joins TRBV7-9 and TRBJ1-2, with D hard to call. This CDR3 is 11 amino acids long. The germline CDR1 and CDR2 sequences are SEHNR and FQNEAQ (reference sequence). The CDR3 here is CASRSSAEFCF. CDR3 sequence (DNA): TGTGCCAGCAGATCCTCGGCGGAATTTTGCTTC.

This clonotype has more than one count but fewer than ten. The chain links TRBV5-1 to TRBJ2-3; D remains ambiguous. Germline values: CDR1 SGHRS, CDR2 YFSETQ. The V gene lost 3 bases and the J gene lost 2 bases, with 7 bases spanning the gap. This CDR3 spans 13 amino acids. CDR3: CASSYTYTDTQYF. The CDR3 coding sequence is TGCGCCAGCAGCTACACGTACACAGATACGCAGTATTTT.

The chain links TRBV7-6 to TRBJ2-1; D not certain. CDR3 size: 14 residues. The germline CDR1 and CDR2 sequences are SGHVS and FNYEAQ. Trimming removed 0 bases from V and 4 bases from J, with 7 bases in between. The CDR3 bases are TGTGCCAGCAGCTTAGCAGGTCGTTACAATGAGCAGTTCTTC. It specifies CASSLAGRYNEQFF.

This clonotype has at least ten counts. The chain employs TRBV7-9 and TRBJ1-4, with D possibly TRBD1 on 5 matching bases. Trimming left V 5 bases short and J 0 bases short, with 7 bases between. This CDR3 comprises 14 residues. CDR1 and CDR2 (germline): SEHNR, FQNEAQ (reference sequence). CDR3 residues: CASSDRATNEKLFF. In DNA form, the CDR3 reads TGTGCCAGCAGCGACAGAGCAACTAATGAAAAACTGTTTTTT.